Below, one T cell receptor (beta chain) is given with its context. This sample stems from a study of T-cell reconstitution after alpha-beta-depleted transplantation in children. Researchers prepared the TCRbeta library using unique molecular identifiers, the study reports. TCRdb reanalysed the PCR reads using MiXCR and keeps one entry per CDR3 protein. Here the sample spans under 350,000 distinct CDR3 sequences, approximately 9.6% being singletons. Germline CDR1 is SGHRS and CDR2 is YFSETQ. The CDR3 sequence is 13 residues long. Trimming took off 6 bases at V and 2 bases at J, with 8 bases between the two ends.

This chain links TRBV5-1 with TRBJ1-4; D is possibly TRBD1 (5 bases). The sequencing here drew on PBMCs from the stem cell graft donor, taken from the stem cell graft. This TCR was sampled from a human donor who donated a stem cell graft to a child with SCID. DNA of the CDR3: TGCGCCAGCAATCCAGGGACTAATGAAAAACTGTTTTTT. Protein: CASNPGTNEKLFF. The entire variable domain, with the rest obtained from reference TRBV5-1 and TRBJ1-4, is as follows: KAGVTQTPRYLIKTRGQQVTLSCSPISGHRSVSWYQQTPGQGLQFLFEYFSETQRNKGNFPGRFSGRQFSNSRSEMNVSTLELGDSALYLCASNPGTNEKLFFGSGTQLSVL.